This T cell receptor beta chain was sequenced for a study of T cells in localized non-small cell lung cancer (dated by TCRdb to about 2020). Regarding the research as a whole: T cell repertoires of 200 to 250 early-stage NSCLC patients were analyzed, with tumors being compared against uninvolved tumor-adjacent lungs. The mean age of the NSCLC patients was roughly 70 years, with 130 or so men and 95 to 110 women. The cohort consisted of about 240 treatment-naive NSCLC patients whose localized lung tumors had been resected. What the authors observed across the whole study: Higher T cell density in blood was associated with longer overall survival, whereas higher clonality in adjacent lung was associated with shorter survival. Uninvolved tumor-adjacent lung showed the highest T cell clonality, higher than tumor, which suggests more focused antigenic responses in the uninvolved tumor-adjacent lung. Because the study design was exploratory, TCR variables were selected using unadjusted p-values without false-discovery rate correction. A median of around 60 of the top 100 tumor clones turned up in the paired uninvolved adjacent lung, and roughly 30 of those clones also ranked among the top 100 of that same adjacent lung. Multi-region tumor sequencing was not performed, so intratumor heterogeneity could not be excluded.

TCR beta CDR3 regions were sequenced from DNA using the immunoSEQ Assay. The original pipeline was this. To compute T cell density, TCR beta template counts were normalized to usable DNA, which was estimated by amplifying housekeeping genes. Using the preseqR package, richness was estimated by extrapolating to 120,000 templates for tissue samples and 400,000 templates for PBMC samples. Clonality was calculated as one minus Pielou's evenness. To identify tissue-enriched TCRs, differential abundance testing was run on productive amino-acid clonotypes with a minimum total count of 5 and an alpha of 0.1. Repertoire overlap between compartments was quantified with the Jaccard Index and Morisita Overlap Index. GLIPH clustered TCR beta CDR3s with public tetramer-defined viral CDR3s; viral motifs required at least three viral sequences plus V-gene enrichment. TCRdb holds this immuneACCESS table with in-frame rearrangements only. Some clones are missing; in checked studies, unresolved V genes explain under half, and the rest has no known cause. That table is the source of V, J and clone size, and D and trimming were worked out from the DNA. Recorded for this sample are 35,000 to 45,000 clones; around 79% of them occurred a single time. The leading ten clones occupy approximately 35% of the sample.

Notes on this clone: The clone's antigen remains unknown. Qualities for individual bases were not recorded, and no much larger clone is one base off.

From a lookup of the germline V gene, CDR1 and CDR2 are SGHNT and YENEEA. Inclusive of the bounding cysteine and valine, the CDR3 is 16 residues long. The DNA shown is the 48-base CDR3, in frame from base 1. Compared with germline, V lacks 5 bases and J lacks 4 bases; bases without a gene match: 13. At diagnosis, tumor, uninvolved tumor-adjacent lung and peripheral blood were collected and then preserved as a mix of FFPE and fresh-frozen material. For TCR repertoire profiling, blood samples were analyzed as peripheral blood mononuclear cells. The chain was built from TRBV11-3 and TRBJ2-7, with TRBD1 identical over 8 junction bases. The source material was PBMCs, sampled before any cancer treatment. The TCR sequence derives from a woman aged 35 to 69 with stage II squamous cell lung carcinoma. The nucleotide sequence is given as TGTGCCAGCAGCCTCGGACCGGGACAGGCTTATTACGAGCAGTACGTC. Its translation is CASSLGPGQAYYEQYV.